The rows below give T cell receptor beta chains drawn from one sample of a study of blood T cell repertoires in COVID-19. The repertoire was sequenced with immunoSEQ multiplex PCR; TCRdb's copy has only in-frame clones and lacks some. The top ten clones hold about 5% of a sample with approximately 200,000 clones, 65% to 85% of them seen once. What was sequenced was peripheral blood. The origin of the receptors is a woman in her twenties or thirties with acute or convalescent COVID-19. Each CDR3 is given with its conserved first and last residue. Fields, in order: clone size, V gene, D gene, J gene, CDR3 protein, CDR3 DNA. D genes are given only for firm matches. Expanded clones are given a class, and other clones once, few, many or no size at all.

once,TRBV6-2/TRBV6-3,TRBD2,TRBJ2-5,CASSYSRWLAGAQETQYF,TGTGCCAGCAGTTACAGTAGGTGGCTAGCGGGGGCCCAAGAGACCCAGTACTTC
.,TRBV25-1,.,TRBJ1-1,CASSAGNTEAFF,TGTGCCAGCAGCGCAGGGAACACTGAAGCTTTCTTT
.,TRBV19,TRBD1,TRBJ1-5,CASNWDRGNQPQHF,TGTGCCAGTAATTGGGACAGGGGGAATCAGCCCCAGCATTTT
.,TRBV5-1,.,TRBJ2-7,CASSFDRRSYEQYF,TGCGCCAGCAGCTTTGACAGGAGGTCCTACGAGCAGTACTTC
.,TRBV25-1,.,TRBJ1-2,CASSPGVGYGYTF,TGTGCCAGCAGTCCAGGGGTTGGCTATGGCTACACCTTC
.,TRBV15,.,TRBJ1-5,CATSRGDFQRNQPQHF,TGTGCCACCAGCAGAGGGGACTTCCAGCGAAATCAGCCCCAGCATTTT
.,TRBV3-1/TRBV3-2,.,TRBJ1-5,CASSQDCQPLIQPQHF,TGTGCCAGCAGCCAAGACTGCCAACCACTTATTCAGCCCCAGCATTTT
.,TRBV6-2/TRBV6-3,.,TRBJ2-7,CASSPGLGAYEQYF,TGTGCCAGCAGCCCCGGGTTAGGTGCCTACGAGCAGTACTTC
.,TRBV28,.,TRBJ1-2,CASSQPGHRNGYTF,TGTGCCAGCAGTCAGCCGGGACATAGAAATGGCTACACCTTC
.,TRBV19,TRBD1,TRBJ1-5,CASRNDRGNQPQHF,TGTGCCAGTAGAAATGACAGGGGCAATCAGCCCCAGCATTTT
few,TRBV7-2,TRBD1,TRBJ1-6,CASSFVGGDSPLHF,TGTGCCAGCAGCTTTGTAGGGGGCGACTCACCCCTCCACTTT
few,TRBV10-3,.,TRBJ1-6,CAISESRVGGGGPLHF,TGTGCCATCAGTGAGTCTCGGGTAGGAGGTGGGGGGCCCCTCCACTTT
.,TRBV7-7,TRBD1,TRBJ2-1,CASSPGQGSYNEQFF,TGTGCCAGCAGCCCAGGACAGGGGTCTTACAATGAGCAGTTCTTC
.,TRBV10-2,TRBD1,TRBJ2-6,CASSPRGTSGANVLTF,TGCGCCAGCAGTCCCAGGGGGACATCTGGGGCCAACGTCCTGACTTTC
.,TRBV30,.,TRBJ1-5,CAWSAGTFNQPQHF,TGTGCCTGGAGTGCCGGGACATTTAATCAGCCCCAGCATTTT
.,TRBV4-3,.,TRBJ2-3,CASSQDFRGDTQYF,TGCGCCAGCAGCCAAGATTTCAGGGGAGATACGCAGTATTTT
once,TRBV5-4,TRBD1,TRBJ2-7,CASSLGTGKNYEQYF,TGTGCCAGCAGCTTGGGGACAGGGAAAAACTACGAGCAGTACTTC
.,TRBV18,.,TRBJ1-1,CASSGEPLNTEAFF,TGTGCCAGCTCCGGGGAGCCTTTGAACACTGAAGCTTTCTTT
.,TRBV7-9,.,TRBJ1-2,CASSLPPDGYTF,TGTGCCAGCAGCTTACCCCCCGATGGCTACACCTTC
.,TRBV28,.,TRBJ2-3,CASRKRQEITDTQYF,TGTGCCAGCAGAAAACGACAGGAGATCACAGATACGCAGTATTTT
.,TRBV18,.,TRBJ1-3,CASSPPLQGIGGNTIYF,TGTGCCAGCTCACCACCTCTTCAGGGGATAGGGGGAAACACCATATATTTT
.,TRBV27,.,TRBJ1-1,CASSTIGVNTEAFF,TGTGCCAGCAGTACGATCGGAGTTAACACTGAAGCTTTCTTT
.,TRBV5-4,.,TRBJ2-7,CASSIQGPYEQYF,TGTGCCAGCAGCATACAGGGTCCCTACGAGCAGTACTTC